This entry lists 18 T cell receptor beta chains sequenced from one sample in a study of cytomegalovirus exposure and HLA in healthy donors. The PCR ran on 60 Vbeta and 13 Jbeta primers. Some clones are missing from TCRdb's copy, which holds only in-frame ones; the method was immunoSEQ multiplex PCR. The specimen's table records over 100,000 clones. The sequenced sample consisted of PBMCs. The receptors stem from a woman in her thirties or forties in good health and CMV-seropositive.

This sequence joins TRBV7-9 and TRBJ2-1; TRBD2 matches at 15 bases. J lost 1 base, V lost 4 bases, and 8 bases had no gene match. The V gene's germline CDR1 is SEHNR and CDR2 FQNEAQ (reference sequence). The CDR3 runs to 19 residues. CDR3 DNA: TGTGCCAGCAGCTCCGGGACTAGCGGGAGGACCATGTCCTACAATGAGCAGTTCTTC. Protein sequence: CASSSGTSGRTMSYNEQFF.

CDR3 residues: CASSETDRHGYTF. DNA for the CDR3: TGTGCCAGCAGTGAAACGGACAGACACGGCTACACCTTC. V and J are TRBV25-1 and TRBJ1-2, with D possibly being TRBD1 (6 bases). Trimming stripped 2 bases from V and 8 bases from J, with 12 bases between. CDR3 length equals 13 residues. Germline assignment: CDR1 MGHDK and CDR2 SYGVNS.

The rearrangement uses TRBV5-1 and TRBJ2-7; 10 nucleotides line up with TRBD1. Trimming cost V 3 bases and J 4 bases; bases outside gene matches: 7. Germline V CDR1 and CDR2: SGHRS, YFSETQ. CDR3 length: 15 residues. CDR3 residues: CASSSSPGQGYEQYF. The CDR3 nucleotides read TGCGCCAGCAGCTCCTCACCGGGACAGGGGTACGAGCAGTACTTC.

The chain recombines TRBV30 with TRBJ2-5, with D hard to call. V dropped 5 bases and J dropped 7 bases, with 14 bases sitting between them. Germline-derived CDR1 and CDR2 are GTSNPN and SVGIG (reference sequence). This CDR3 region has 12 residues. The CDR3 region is CAWDPRLGTQYF. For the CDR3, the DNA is TGTGCCTGGGACCCCCGGCTAGGGACCCAGTACTTC. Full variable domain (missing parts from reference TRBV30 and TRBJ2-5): SQTIHQWPATLVQPVGSPLSLECTVEGTSNPNLYWYRQAAGRGLQLLFYSVGIGQISSEVPQNLSASRPQDRQFILSSKKLLLSDSGFYLCAWDPRLGTQYFGPGTRLLVL.

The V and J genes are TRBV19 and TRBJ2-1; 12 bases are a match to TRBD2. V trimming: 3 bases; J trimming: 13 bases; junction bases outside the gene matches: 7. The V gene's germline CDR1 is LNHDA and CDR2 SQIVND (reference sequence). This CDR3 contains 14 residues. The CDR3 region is CASSIFLAGGEQFF. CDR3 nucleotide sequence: TGTGCCAGTAGTATTTTTCTAGCGGGAGGGGAACAGTTCTTC.

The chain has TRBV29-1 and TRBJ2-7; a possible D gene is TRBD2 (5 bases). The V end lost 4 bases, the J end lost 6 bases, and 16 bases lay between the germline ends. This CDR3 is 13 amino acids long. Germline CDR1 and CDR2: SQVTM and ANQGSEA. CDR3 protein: CSVGIASAFEQYF. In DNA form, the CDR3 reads TGCAGCGTTGGGATAGCGTCCGCCTTCGAGCAGTACTTC.

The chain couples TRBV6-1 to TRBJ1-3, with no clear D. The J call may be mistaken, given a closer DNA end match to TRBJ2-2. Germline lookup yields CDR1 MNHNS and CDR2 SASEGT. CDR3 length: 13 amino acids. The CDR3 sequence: CASSETVTGELFF. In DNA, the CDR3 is TGTGCCAGCAGTGAAACCGTTACCGGGGAGCTGTTTTTT.

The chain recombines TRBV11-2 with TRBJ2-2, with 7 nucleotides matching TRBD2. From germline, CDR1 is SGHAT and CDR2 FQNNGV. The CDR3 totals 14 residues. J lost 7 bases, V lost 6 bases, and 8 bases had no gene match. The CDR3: CASRGGAGFGELFF. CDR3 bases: TGTGCCAGCAGGGGGGGAGCGGGATTCGGGGAGCTGTTTTTT.

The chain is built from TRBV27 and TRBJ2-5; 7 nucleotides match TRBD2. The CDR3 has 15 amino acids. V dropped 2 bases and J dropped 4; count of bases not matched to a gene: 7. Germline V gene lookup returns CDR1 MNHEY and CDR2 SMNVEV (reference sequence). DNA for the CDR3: TGTGCCAGCAGTTTACTAGCGGTCGATCGAGAGACCCAGTACTTC. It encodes CASSLLAVDRETQYF.

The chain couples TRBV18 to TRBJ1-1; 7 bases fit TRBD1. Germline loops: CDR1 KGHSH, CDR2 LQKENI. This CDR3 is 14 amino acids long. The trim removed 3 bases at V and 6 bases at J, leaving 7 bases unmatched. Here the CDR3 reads CASSPRIGTAEAFF. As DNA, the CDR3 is TGTGCCAGCTCACCCCGTATCGGGACAGCTGAAGCTTTCTTT.

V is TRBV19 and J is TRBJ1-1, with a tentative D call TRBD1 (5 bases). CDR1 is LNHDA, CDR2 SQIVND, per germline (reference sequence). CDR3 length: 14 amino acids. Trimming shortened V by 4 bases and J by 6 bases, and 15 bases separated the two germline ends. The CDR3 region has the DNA TGTGCCAGTAGTACCCGTGGAGGAGGGGCTGAAGCTTTCTTT. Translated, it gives CASSTRGGGAEAFF. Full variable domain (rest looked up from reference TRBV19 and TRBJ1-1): DGGITQSPKYLFRKEGQNVTLSCEQNLNHDAMYWYRQDPGQGLRLIYYSQIVNDFQKGDIAEGYSVSREKKESFPLTVTSAQKNPTAFYLCASSTRGGGAEAFFGQGTRLTVV.

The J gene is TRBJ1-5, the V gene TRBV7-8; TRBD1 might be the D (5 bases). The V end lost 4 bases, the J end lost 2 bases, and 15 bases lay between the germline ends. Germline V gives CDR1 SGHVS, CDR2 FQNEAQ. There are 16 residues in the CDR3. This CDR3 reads CASSSNLDSGNQPQHF. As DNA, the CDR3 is TGTGCCAGCAGCTCCAACCTCGACAGCGGCAATCAGCCCCAGCATTTT.

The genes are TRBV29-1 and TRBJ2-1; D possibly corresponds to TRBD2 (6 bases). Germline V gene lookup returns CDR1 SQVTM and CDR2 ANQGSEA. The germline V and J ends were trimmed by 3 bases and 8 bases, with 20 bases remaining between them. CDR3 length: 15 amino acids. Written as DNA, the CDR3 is TGCAGCGTTGATGCGAGACACCGAGGGGAGGATGAGCAGTTCTTC. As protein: CSVDARHRGEDEQFF.

DNA for the CDR3: TGTGCCAGCTCAGAGGGACTAAACACTGAGCAGTTCTTC. Protein: CASSEGLNTEQFF. This chain connects TRBV18 to TRBJ2-1, with 7 bases aligning to TRBD2. The CDR3 has 13 residues. J was trimmed by 9 bases and V by 5 bases; bases with no gene match: 7. Germline values: CDR1 KGHSH, CDR2 LQKENI.

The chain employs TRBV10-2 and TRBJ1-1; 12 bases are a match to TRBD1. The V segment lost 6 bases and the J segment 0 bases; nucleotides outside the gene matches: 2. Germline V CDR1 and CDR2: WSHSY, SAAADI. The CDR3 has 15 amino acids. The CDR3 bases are TGCGCCAGCAGGGGGACAGGGGGCGTGAACACTGAAGCTTTCTTT. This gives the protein CASRGTGGVNTEAFF.

CDR3 DNA: TGTGCCTGGAGTCCCGCGGTGATGAGCAATCAGCCCCAGCATTTT. It codes for CAWSPAVMSNQPQHF. The chain is built from TRBV30 and TRBJ1-5; D unclear. The CDR3 length is 15 residues. In germline, CDR1 is GTSNPN, CDR2 SVGIG (reference sequence). Trimming took 2 bases from V and 1 from J, leaving 12 bases between them.

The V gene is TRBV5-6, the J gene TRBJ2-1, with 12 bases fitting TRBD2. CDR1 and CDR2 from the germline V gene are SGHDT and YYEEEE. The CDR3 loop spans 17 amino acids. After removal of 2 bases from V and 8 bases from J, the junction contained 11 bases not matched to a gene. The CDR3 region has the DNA TGTGCCAGCAGCTTCCCGGGTCTAGCGGGAGGGCCGGATGAGCAGTTCTTC. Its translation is CASSFPGLAGGPDEQFF.

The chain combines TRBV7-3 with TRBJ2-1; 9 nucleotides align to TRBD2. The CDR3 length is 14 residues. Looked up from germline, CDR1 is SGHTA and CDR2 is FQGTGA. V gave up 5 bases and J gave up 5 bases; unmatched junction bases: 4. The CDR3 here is CASSLSGRHNEQFF. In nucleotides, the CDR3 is TGTGCCAGCAGCCTTAGCGGGAGACACAATGAGCAGTTCTTC. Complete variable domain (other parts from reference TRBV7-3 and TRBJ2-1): GAGVSQTPSNKVTEKGKYVELRCDPISGHTALYWYRQSLGQGPEFLIYFQGTGAADDSGLPNDRFFAVRPEGSVSTLKIQRTERGDSAVYLCASSLSGRHNEQFFGPGTRLTVL.